The clone carrying this T cell receptor (beta chain) was seen many times. What it binds is unknown. Read sequence stops 3 residues before the CDR3 end, and the germline J gene provides the missing end. Sequencing used immunoSEQ multiplex PCR; TCRdb keeps in-frame clones, though not all of them. Singletons are absent from the sample, which has approximately 52,000 clones. Germline CDR1 is SEHNR and CDR2 is FQNEAQ (reference sequence). This CDR3 is 13 amino acids long. Most patients and controls had Caucasian heritage. This entry is derived from a study of T cell clonality in common variable immunodeficiency. Whole-study results and caveats: In common variable immunodeficiency, TCR beta chains reportedly carried fewer deletions and N-nucleotide insertions. CVID subjects shared fewer TCRbeta clones than healthy controls did. TCRbeta clonality was increased in CVID versus healthy controls.

The chain combines TRBV7-9 with TRBJ1-2, with 8 bases identical to TRBD1. Sequenced: peripheral blood mononuclear cells. This sequence was found in a person aged 18 to 70 in good health. The covered CDR3 bases are TGTGCCAGCAGCCCCGACGACAGGGGCGGC. It specifies CASSPDDRGG. The CDR3 as a whole reads CASSPDDRGGYTF.